These 26 T cell receptor beta chains were all obtained from the same sample, sequenced in a study of T cell responses to AZD1222 COVID-19 vaccine. Some clones are missing from TCRdb's copy, which holds only in-frame ones; the method was immunoSEQ multiplex PCR. The data contain 140,000 to 150,000 clones, about 89% of them singletons. Sequencing used peripheral blood, obtained 28 days after the second dose of the MenACWY control vaccine. The receptors come from an adult who received the MenACWY meningococcal vaccine as a control.

The rearrangement joins TRBV7-9 to TRBJ2-3; D is unresolved. The CDR3 runs 12 residues. Trimming shortened V by 7 bases and J by 4 bases, and 9 bases separated the two germline ends. CDR1 is SEHNR and CDR2 is FQNEAQ in the germline V gene (reference sequence). This chain's CDR3 is CASTSGPDTQYF. The CDR3 DNA sequence: TGTGCCAGCACATCCGGGCCAGATACGCAGTATTTT.

This clone has just a few counts. CDR3 in amino acids: CASSKSLRVGTGDYEQYF. CDR3 bases: TGTGCCAGCAGTAAGTCCCTACGCGTCGGGACAGGGGATTACGAGCAGTACTTC. This chain joins TRBV6-2 or TRBV6-3 and TRBJ2-7, with TRBD1 identical over 10 bases. V dropped 5 bases and J dropped 4; count of bases not matched to a gene: 17. The CDR3 length is 18 residues. Per the germline V gene, CDR1 is MNHEY and CDR2 is SVGEGT.

The rearrangement links TRBV10-3 to TRBJ1-2; D perhaps matches TRBD1 (5 bases). Per the germline V gene, CDR1 is ENHRY and CDR2 is SYGVKD. V lost 2 bases and J 2 bases, leaving 15 bases between the germline ends. This CDR3 is 16 amino acids long. The CDR3 sequence: CAISEGLGEPNYGYTF. In nucleotides, the CDR3 is TGTGCCATCAGTGAGGGGTTGGGGGAACCCAACTATGGCTACACCTTC.

The chain recombines TRBV28 with TRBJ2-7; 7 bases line up with TRBD1. This CDR3 is 14 amino acids long. Germline-derived CDR1 and CDR2 are MDHEN and SYDVKM. Trimming cost V 6 bases and J 9 bases; bases outside gene matches: 14. CDR3 coding DNA: TGTGCCAGCAGCCCCGGGACAGCCCAGTTAGTGCAGTACTTC. As protein: CASSPGTAQLVQYF.

The rearrangement joins TRBV5-5 to TRBJ1-1; 9 bases match TRBD1. The germline CDR1 and CDR2 sequences are SGHKS and YYEKEE (reference sequence). The CDR3 extends over 15 amino acids. Unmatched junction bases numbered 5, after V lost 4 bases and J lost 1 base. CDR3 sequence reads: CASSPTGQGNTEAFF. CDR3 nucleotides: TGTGCCAGCAGCCCAACGGGACAGGGGAACACTGAAGCTTTCTTT.

J is TRBJ2-7 and V is TRBV9; D is unclear. This CDR3 spans 13 amino acids. Deletions cut 0 bases from V and 6 bases from J, with 10 bases between. CDR1 is SGDLS, CDR2 YYNGEE, per germline. The CDR3 sequence is CASSVVVASEQYF. The CDR3 DNA is TGTGCCAGCAGCGTAGTGGTGGCTAGCGAGCAGTACTTC.

The V call is TRBV7-3, the J call TRBJ1-1, with D unclear. The CDR3 contains 14 residues. Germline V gene sequence: CDR1 SGHTA, CDR2 FQGTGA. V gave up 2 bases and J gave up 8 bases, with 15 bases separating them. The CDR3 sequence: CASSLGIGASEAFF. The DNA of the CDR3 is TGTGCCAGCAGCTTAGGAATCGGAGCCTCCGAAGCTTTCTTT.

This chain joins TRBV5-4 and TRBJ2-7; D may be TRBD1 or TRBD2 (5 bases each). Germline V gives CDR1 SGHNT, CDR2 YYREEE (reference sequence). The length of the CDR3 is 15 residues. The V and J ends lost 0 bases and 4 bases respectively, with 14 bases between them. The CDR3 DNA reads TGTGCCAGCAGCTTGGGGCGGGCAGGGTTGTACGAGCAGTACTTC. Its protein is CASSLGRAGLYEQYF.

This chain connects TRBV30 to TRBJ2-2, with no clear D. The CDR3 loop spans 14 amino acids. The germline V and J ends were trimmed by 4 bases and 1 base, with 10 bases remaining between them. CDR1 GTSNPN and CDR2 SVGIG come from the germline V gene (reference sequence). The CDR3 DNA follows: TGTGCCTGGAAGATACACGAGAACACCGGGGAGCTGTTTTTT. Its protein is CAWKIHENTGELFF. Filled out from reference TRBV30 and TRBJ2-2, the complete variable domain reads SQTIHQWPATLVQPVGSPLSLECTVEGTSNPNLYWYRQAAGRGLQLLFYSVGIGQISSEVPQNLSASRPQDRQFILSSKKLLLSDSGFYLCAWKIHENTGELFFGEGSRLTVL.

J is TRBJ2-7 and V is TRBV29-1; 11 bases match TRBD1. The CDR3 spans 13 residues. The ends lost 8 bases at V and 2 bases at J; junction bases unmatched: 5. Germline V CDR1 and CDR2: SQVTM, ANQGSEA. DNA for the CDR3: TGCAGCACGAAGGGACAGGGGGCCTACGAGCAGTACTTC. The encoded protein is CSTKGQGAYEQYF.

The chain has TRBV4-1 and TRBJ2-3; unclear D gene. V was pared by 1 base and J by 3 bases, with 14 bases between. The CDR3 totals 16 residues. Per the germline V gene, CDR1 is MGHRA and CDR2 is YSYEKL. Here the CDR3 reads CASSQGVSSATDTQYF. The DNA for the CDR3 is TGCGCCAGCAGCCAAGGGGTTAGTTCAGCGACAGATACGCAGTATTTT.

The chain combines TRBV28 with TRBJ2-7; 11 positions match TRBD1. V lost 4 bases and J lost 5; bases outside the gene matches: 4. The CDR3 runs 14 residues. Germline V CDR1 and CDR2: MDHEN, SYDVKM. This CDR3 reads CASSWTGGVNEQYF. CDR3 nucleotide sequence: TGTGCCAGCAGTTGGACAGGGGGCGTGAACGAGCAGTACTTC.

The gene calls are TRBV28 and TRBJ2-7; D possibly corresponds to TRBD1 (5 bases). V shed 6 bases and J shed 2 bases, with 11 bases lying between them. The CDR3 has 13 amino acids. Germline values: CDR1 MDHEN, CDR2 SYDVKM. The CDR3, as DNA: TGTGCCAGCAGCATTGACAGAGCCTACGAGCAGTACTTC. It specifies CASSIDRAYEQYF.

The chain uses TRBV27 and TRBJ1-2, with 7 nucleotides matching TRBD1. The V gene's germline CDR1 is MNHEY and CDR2 SMNVEV (reference sequence). Trimming at V came to 5 bases and at J to 4 bases, leaving 7 bases not matched to a gene. The CDR3 extends over 14 amino acids. In DNA form, the CDR3 reads TGTGCCAGCAGTCCGGACAGGAGAATCTATGGCTACACCTTC. Its translation is CASSPDRRIYGYTF.

CDR3 residues: CASSSQGQETQYF. The CDR3 region has the DNA TGTGCCAGCAGCTCACAGGGACAAGAGACCCAGTACTTC. The chain employs TRBV14 and TRBJ2-5; D is perhaps TRBD1 (6 bases). This CDR3 is 13 amino acids long. Looked up from germline, CDR1 is SGHDN and CDR2 is FVKESK. With 5 bases removed from V and 2 bases from J, the gap between germline ends came to 9 bases.

CDR3 sequence: CASSFKRDPGTDTQYF. The CDR3 coding sequence is TGTGCCAGCAGCTTTAAGCGGGACCCGGGCACAGATACGCAGTATTTT. The gene calls are TRBV3-1 (or the pseudogene TRBV3-2) and TRBJ2-3, with 7 bases identical to TRBD2. CDR3 size: 16 residues. Germline V lookup: CDR1 LGHDT, CDR2 YNNKEL (reference sequence). The trim removed 5 bases at V and 1 base at J, leaving 9 bases unmatched.

The rearrangement joins TRBV28 to TRBJ2-7; TRBD1 aligns across 9 bases. The CDR3 contains 14 residues. Trimming took 5 bases from V and 4 from J; bases not matched to a gene: 6. Germline values: CDR1 MDHEN, CDR2 SYDVKM. Here the CDR3 DNA reads TGTGCCAGCAGTCCCCCCGGGACAGGGTACGAGCAGTACTTC. It codes for CASSPPGTGYEQYF. The whole variable domain, remainder taken from reference TRBV28 and TRBJ2-7, is DVKVTQSSRYLVKRTGEKVFLECVQDMDHENMFWYRQDPGLGLRLIYFSYDVKMKEKGDIPEGYSVSREKKERFSLILESASTNQTSMYLCASSPPGTGYEQYFGPGTRLTVT.

The rearrangement joins TRBV19 to TRBJ1-5, with D maybe TRBD1 (5 bases). The V end was cut by 2 bases, the J end by 2 bases, with 13 bases between. Germline assignment: CDR1 LNHDA and CDR2 SQIVND (reference sequence). The CDR3 is 16 residues long. CDR3 protein: CASSIRRDGGNQPQHF. DNA for the CDR3: TGTGCCAGTAGTATAAGGCGGGACGGGGGCAATCAGCCCCAGCATTTT. Filled out from reference TRBV19 and TRBJ1-5, the complete variable domain reads DGGITQSPKYLFRKEGQNVTLSCEQNLNHDAMYWYRQDPGQGLRLIYYSQIVNDFQKGDIAEGYSVSREKKESFPLTVTSAQKNPTAFYLCASSIRRDGGNQPQHFGDGTRLSIL.

The DNA of the CDR3 is TGCAGCGCCGAGATAGGCACAGATACGCAGTATTTT. Translated: CSAEIGTDTQYF. The V call is TRBV29-1, the J call TRBJ2-3; no clear D gene. The CDR3 has 12 residues. Germline loops: CDR1 SQVTM, CDR2 ANQGSEA. V was clipped by 7 bases and J by 1 base, with 9 bases between them.

This clone has just one count. The genes are TRBV28 and TRBJ2-7; the match to TRBD1 covers 7 bases. The CDR3 loop spans 12 amino acids. Germline V gene lookup returns CDR1 MDHEN and CDR2 SYDVKM. V lost 6 bases to trimming and J lost 13 bases; unmatched junction nucleotides: 12. The CDR3 spells CASSIPVGQAYF. As DNA, the CDR3 is TGTGCCAGCAGCATTCCCGTAGGACAGGCTTACTTC. Filled out from reference TRBV28 and TRBJ2-7, the complete variable domain reads DVKVTQSSRYLVKRTGEKVFLECVQDMDHENMFWYRQDPGLGLRLIYFSYDVKMKEKGDIPEGYSVSREKKERFSLILESASTNQTSMYLCASSIPVGQAYFGPGTRLTVT.

The rearrangement joins TRBV7-3 to TRBJ2-5, with D possibly TRBD1 on 5 matching bases. The CDR3 is 14 amino acids. Germline loops: CDR1 SGHTA, CDR2 FQGTGA. V was pared by 5 bases and J by 1 base, with 11 bases between. In DNA, the CDR3 is TGTGCCAGCAGCGTAGGGGCCCTCCAAGAGACCCAGTACTTC. Residues: CASSVGALQETQYF.

The V and J genes are TRBV21-1 and TRBJ2-7; TRBD1, as called in the table, went unchecked against the DNA. TRBV21-1 is a documented pseudogene. CDR3 size: 17 residues. In DNA form, the CDR3 reads TGTGCCAGCAGCAAAAGGGGGGGACAGGGGTTATCCTACGAGCAGTACTTC. It yields the protein CASSKRGGQGLSYEQYF.

This chain joins TRBV4-3 and TRBJ2-1, with TRBD2 identical over 10 bases. The germline V gene encodes CDR1 LGHNA and CDR2 YSLEER. The V gene end was trimmed by 1 base and the J gene end by 9 bases; junction bases not matched to a gene: 12. The CDR3 contains 17 residues. The CDR3 coding sequence is TGCGCCAGCAGCCAAGGCGAAAGCGGGAGGGCCCGCGGTGAGCAGTTCTTC. It is translated as CASSQGESGRARGEQFF.

The CDR3 nucleotides are TGTGCCAGCAGTTACCGGGACAGGGGAGGCTACGAGCAGTACTTC. Translated, it gives CASSYRDRGGYEQYF. This chain links TRBV6-2 or TRBV6-3 with TRBJ2-7; 10 positions agree with TRBD1. The CDR3 is 15 residues long. The V gene's germline CDR1 is MNHEY and CDR2 SVGEGT. V was pared by 2 bases and J by 3 bases, with 4 bases of the junction left unmatched.

The chain has TRBV11-2 and TRBJ1-3; D not resolved. Germline lookup yields CDR1 SGHAT and CDR2 FQNNGV. The CDR3 contains 17 residues. The V and J ends lost 1 base and 0 bases respectively, with 13 bases between them. The CDR3 loop reads CASSLGSPQISGNTIYF. The CDR3 DNA is TGTGCCAGCAGCTTAGGATCACCCCAGATCTCTGGAAACACCATATATTTT.

The rearrangement links TRBV5-1 to TRBJ2-1, with D unclear. This CDR3 contains 11 residues. Germline loops: CDR1 SGHRS, CDR2 YFSETQ. V shed 4 bases and J shed 8 bases, with 7 bases lying between them. The CDR3 is CASSLSDEQFF. The CDR3 DNA is TGCGCCAGCAGCCTCAGCGATGAGCAGTTCTTC.